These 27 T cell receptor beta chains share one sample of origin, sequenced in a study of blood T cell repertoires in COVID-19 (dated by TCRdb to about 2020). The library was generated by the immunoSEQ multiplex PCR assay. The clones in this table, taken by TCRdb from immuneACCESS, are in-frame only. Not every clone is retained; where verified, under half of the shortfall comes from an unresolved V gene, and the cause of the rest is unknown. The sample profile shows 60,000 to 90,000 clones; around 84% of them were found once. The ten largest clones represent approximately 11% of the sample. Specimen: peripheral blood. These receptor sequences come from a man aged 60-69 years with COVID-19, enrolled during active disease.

CDR3 DNA: TGTGCCAGCAGCCAACGACTTAGGTTTGATGGCTACACCTTC. Protein: CASSQRLRFDGYTF. The chain is built from TRBV14 and TRBJ1-2; no firm D call. Germline CDR1 is SGHDN and CDR2 is FVKESK. The CDR3 extends over 14 amino acids. Trimming removed 2 bases at V and 6 bases at J, with 13 bases between.

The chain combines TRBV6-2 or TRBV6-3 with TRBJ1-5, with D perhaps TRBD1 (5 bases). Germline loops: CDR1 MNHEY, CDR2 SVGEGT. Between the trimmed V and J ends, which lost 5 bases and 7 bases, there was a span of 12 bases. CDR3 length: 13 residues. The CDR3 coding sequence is TGTGCCAGCAGTCGTGGGGGGTTGCAGCCCCAGCATTTT. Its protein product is CASSRGGLQPQHF.

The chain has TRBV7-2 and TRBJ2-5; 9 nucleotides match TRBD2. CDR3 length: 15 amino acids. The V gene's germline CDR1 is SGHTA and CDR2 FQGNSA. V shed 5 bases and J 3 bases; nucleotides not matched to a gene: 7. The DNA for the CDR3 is TGTGCCAGCAGCCAGAATAGCGGGGGAGAAGAGACCCAGTACTTC. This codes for CASSQNSGGEETQYF. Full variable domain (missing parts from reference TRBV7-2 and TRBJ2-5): GAGVSQSPSNKVTEKGKDVELRCDPISGHTALYWYRQSLGQGLEFLIYFQGNSAPDKSGLPSDRFSAERTGGSVSTLTIQRTQQEDSAVYLCASSQNSGGEETQYFGPGTRLLVL.

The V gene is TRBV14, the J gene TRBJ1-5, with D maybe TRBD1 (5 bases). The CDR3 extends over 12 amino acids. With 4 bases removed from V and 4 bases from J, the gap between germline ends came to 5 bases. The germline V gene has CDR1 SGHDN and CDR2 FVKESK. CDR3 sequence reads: CASSRQNQPQHF. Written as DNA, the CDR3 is TGTGCCAGCAGCCGACAGAATCAGCCCCAGCATTTT.

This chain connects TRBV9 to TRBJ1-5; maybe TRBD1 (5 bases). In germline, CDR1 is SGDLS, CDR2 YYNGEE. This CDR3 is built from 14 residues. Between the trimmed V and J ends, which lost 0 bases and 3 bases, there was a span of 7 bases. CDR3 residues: CASSVADNNQPQHF. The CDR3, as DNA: TGTGCCAGCAGCGTAGCGGACAACAATCAGCCCCAGCATTTT.

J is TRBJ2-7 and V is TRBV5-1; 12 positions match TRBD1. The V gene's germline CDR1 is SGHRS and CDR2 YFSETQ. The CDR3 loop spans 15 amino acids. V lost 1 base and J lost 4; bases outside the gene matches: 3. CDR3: CASSLRDRGPYEQYF. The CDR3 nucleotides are TGCGCCAGCAGCTTGCGGGACAGGGGGCCATACGAGCAGTACTTC.

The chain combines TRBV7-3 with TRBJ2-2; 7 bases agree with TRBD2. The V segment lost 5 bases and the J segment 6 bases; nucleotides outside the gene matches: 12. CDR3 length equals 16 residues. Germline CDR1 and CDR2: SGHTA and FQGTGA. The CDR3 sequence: CASSPLSGRFAGELFF. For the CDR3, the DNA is TGTGCCAGCAGCCCCCTTAGCGGGCGGTTTGCCGGGGAGCTGTTTTTT.

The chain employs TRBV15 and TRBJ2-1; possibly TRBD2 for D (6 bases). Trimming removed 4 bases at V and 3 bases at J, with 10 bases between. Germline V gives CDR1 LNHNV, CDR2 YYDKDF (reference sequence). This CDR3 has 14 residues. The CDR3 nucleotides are TGTGCCACCAGCAAAGCTAGCGACTACAATGAGCAGTTCTTC. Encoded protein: CATSKASDYNEQFF.

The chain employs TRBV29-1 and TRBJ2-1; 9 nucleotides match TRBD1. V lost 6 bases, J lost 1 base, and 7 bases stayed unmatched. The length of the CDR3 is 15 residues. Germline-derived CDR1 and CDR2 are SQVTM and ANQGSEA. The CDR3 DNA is TGCAGCGTGGGAGCCGGGACAGGGTCCTACAATGAGCAGTTCTTC. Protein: CSVGAGTGSYNEQFF.

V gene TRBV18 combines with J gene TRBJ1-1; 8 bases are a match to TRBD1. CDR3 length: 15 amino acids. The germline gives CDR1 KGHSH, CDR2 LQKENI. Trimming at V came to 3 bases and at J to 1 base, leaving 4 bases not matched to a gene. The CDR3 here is CASSPTGTGNTEAFF. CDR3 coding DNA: TGTGCCAGCTCACCCACCGGGACAGGGAACACTGAAGCTTTCTTT.

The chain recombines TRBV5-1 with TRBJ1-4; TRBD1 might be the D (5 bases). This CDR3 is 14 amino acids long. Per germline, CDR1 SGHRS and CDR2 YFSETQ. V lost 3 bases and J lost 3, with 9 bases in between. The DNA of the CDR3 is TGCGCCAGCAGCTCGGGGGTGGCTAATGAAAAACTGTTTTTT. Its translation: CASSSGVANEKLFF.

As DNA, the CDR3 is TGTGCCAGTGGGACAGCTATCCGTGCAACTAATGAAAAACTGTTTTTT. Its translation is CASGTAIRATNEKLFF. The genes are TRBV19 and TRBJ1-4; 7 bases map to TRBD1. V dropped 8 bases and J dropped 0; count of bases not matched to a gene: 9. This CDR3 has 16 amino acids. Germline loops: CDR1 LNHDA, CDR2 SQIVND (reference sequence).

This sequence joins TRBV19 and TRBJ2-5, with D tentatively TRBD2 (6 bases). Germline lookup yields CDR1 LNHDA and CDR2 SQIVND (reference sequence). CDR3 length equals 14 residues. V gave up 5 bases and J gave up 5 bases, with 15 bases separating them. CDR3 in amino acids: CASSHSGVGETQYF. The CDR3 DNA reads TGTGCCAGTAGTCATTCGGGGGTCGGGGAGACCCAGTACTTC.

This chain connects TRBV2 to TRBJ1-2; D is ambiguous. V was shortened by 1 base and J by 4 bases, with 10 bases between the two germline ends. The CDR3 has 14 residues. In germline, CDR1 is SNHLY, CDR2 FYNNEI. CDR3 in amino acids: CASSEERESYGYTF. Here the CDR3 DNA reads TGTGCCAGCAGTGAAGAGCGGGAGAGCTATGGCTACACCTTC. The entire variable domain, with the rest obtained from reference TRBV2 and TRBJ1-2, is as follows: EPEVTQTPSHQVTQMGQEVILRCVPISNHLYFYWYRQILGQKVEFLVSFYNNEISEKSEIFDDQFSVERPDGSNFTLKIRSTKLEDSAMYFCASSEERESYGYTFGSGTRLTVV.

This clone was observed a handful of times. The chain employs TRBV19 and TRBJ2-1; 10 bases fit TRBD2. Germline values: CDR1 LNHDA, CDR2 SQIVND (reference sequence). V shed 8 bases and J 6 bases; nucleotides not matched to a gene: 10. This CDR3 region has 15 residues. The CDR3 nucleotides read TGTGCCAGTGTTCGGCTAGCGGGAGCTTTCAATGAGCAGTTCTTC. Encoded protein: CASVRLAGAFNEQFF.

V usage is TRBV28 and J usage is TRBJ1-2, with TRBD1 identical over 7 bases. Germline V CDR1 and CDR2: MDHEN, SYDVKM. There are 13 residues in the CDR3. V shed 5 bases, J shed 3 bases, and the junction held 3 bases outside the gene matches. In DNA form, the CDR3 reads TGTGCCAGCAGTGAGACAGGGTACTATGGCTACACCTTC. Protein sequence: CASSETGYYGYTF.

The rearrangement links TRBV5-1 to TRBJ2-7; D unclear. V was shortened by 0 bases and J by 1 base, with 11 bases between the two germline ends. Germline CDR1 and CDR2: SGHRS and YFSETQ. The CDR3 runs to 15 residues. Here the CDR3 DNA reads TGCGCCAGCAGCTTGGCTCCCGGCGGATCCTACGAGCAGTACTTC. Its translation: CASSLAPGGSYEQYF.

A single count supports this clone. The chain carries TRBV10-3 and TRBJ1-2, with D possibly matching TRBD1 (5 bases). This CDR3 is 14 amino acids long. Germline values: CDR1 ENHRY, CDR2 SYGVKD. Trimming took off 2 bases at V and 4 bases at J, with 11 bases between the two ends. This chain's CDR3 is CAISEDSGFYGYTF. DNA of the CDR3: TGTGCCATCAGTGAGGACAGCGGGTTCTATGGCTACACCTTC.

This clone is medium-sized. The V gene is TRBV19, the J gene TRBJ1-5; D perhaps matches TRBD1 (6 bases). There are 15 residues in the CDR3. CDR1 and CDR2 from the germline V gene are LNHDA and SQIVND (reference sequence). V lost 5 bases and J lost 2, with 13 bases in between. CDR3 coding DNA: TGTGCCAGTAGTCGGACCCCAGGGGGCAATCAGCCCCAGCATTTT. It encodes CASSRTPGGNQPQHF. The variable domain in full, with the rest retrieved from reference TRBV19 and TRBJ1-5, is DGGITQSPKYLFRKEGQNVTLSCEQNLNHDAMYWYRQDPGQGLRLIYYSQIVNDFQKGDIAEGYSVSREKKESFPLTVTSAQKNPTAFYLCASSRTPGGNQPQHFGDGTRLSIL.

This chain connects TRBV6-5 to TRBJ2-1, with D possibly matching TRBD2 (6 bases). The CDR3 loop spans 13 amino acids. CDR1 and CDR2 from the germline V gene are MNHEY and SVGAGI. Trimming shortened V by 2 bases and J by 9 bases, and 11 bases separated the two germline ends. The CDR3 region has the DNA TGTGCCAGCAGTTACATGCGGAGGGGTGAGCAGTTCTTC. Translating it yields CASSYMRRGEQFF.

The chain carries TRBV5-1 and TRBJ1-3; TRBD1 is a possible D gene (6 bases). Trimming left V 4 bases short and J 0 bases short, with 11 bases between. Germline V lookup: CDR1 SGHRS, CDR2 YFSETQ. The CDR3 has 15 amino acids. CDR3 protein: CASSAGQSSGNTIYF. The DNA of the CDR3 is TGCGCCAGCAGCGCAGGACAGAGCTCTGGAAACACCATATATTTT.

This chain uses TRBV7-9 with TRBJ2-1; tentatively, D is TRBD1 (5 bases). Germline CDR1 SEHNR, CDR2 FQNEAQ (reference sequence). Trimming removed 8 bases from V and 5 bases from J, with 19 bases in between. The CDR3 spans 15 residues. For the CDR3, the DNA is TGTGCCAGCGGTAAAGGCGGCAGGGCTCACAATGAGCAGTTCTTC. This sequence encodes CASGKGGRAHNEQFF.

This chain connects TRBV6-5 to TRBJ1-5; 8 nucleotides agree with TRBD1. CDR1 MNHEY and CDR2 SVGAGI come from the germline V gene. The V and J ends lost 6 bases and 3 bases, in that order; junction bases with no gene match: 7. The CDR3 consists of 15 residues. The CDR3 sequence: CASSPTGVNNQPQHF. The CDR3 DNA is TGTGCCAGCAGCCCGACAGGGGTTAACAATCAGCCCCAGCATTTT.

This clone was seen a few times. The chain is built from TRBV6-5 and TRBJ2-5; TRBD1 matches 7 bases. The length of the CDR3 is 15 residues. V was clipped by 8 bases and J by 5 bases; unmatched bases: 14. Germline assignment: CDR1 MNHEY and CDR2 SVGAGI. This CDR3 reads CASHRRQGSGETQYF. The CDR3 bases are TGTGCCAGCCACCGTCGACAGGGATCCGGGGAGACCCAGTACTTC.

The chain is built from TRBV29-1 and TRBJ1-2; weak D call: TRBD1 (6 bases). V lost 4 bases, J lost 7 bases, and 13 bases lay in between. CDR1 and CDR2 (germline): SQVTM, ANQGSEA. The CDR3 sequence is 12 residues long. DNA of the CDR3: TGCAGCGTTGGGGGGCCAGGGTTTGGCTACACCTTC. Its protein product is CSVGGPGFGYTF.

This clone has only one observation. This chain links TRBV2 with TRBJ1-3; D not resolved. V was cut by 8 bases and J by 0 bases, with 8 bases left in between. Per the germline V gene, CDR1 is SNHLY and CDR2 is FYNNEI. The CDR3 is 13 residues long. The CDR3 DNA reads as TGTGCCAGCTGTGCCTTCTCTGGAAACACCATATATTTT. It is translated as CASCAFSGNTIYF.

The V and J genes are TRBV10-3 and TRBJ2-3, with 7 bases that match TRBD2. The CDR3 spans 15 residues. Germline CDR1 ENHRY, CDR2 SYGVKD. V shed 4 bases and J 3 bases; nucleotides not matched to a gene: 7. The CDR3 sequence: CAISAGLAVTDTQYF. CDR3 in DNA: TGTGCCATCAGTGCGGGGCTAGCGGTAACAGATACGCAGTATTTT.